This T cell receptor beta chain was profiled in a study of CD8+ T cells in alopecia areata (dated by TCRdb to between 2017 and 2018). For context, the study as a whole: Female C3H/HeJ recipients, roughly 7-11 weeks old, were grafted with skin from C3H/HeJ donors with spontaneous alopecia (about 6-13 months old). The study used high-throughput TCRbeta sequencing to examine T cell clonal expansion in alopecia areata, in both the C3H/HeJ mouse model and human patients. Scalp clonality was compared among normal scalp (n=4), patchy alopecia areata scalp (n=8), and alopecia totalis/universalis scalp (n=8). The RNA source kit depended on sample type: the PAXgene miRNA kit for fixed scalp, the miRNeasy kit for PBMCs, and the RNeasy kit for mouse skin. Human TCRbeta sequencing covered scalp tissue and sorted CD4+ and CD8+ peripheral blood T cells from patchy and totalis/universalis alopecia areata patients and healthy controls. immunoSEQ multiplex PCR using 35 Vbeta forward primers and 13 Jbeta reverse primers was used to amplify TCRbeta CDR3 regions. What the authors observed across the whole study: Compared with mice, TCR sequences shared between patients were less clear, possibly partly because of HLA diversity across the patient population. Resident alphabeta T cells in normal human skin are also sequenced, complicating scalp TCR repertoire analysis, unlike mouse skin dominated by gammadelta T cells. Compared with normal scalp, lesional scalp, particularly in alopecia totalis/universalis, had higher clonality and more expanded CD8+ clones, which suggests antigenic drive.

On this clone: Its antigen specificity is not known. Throughout, gene names and germline sequences are given for the mouse. The CDR3 end is not reached by the read, which stops 4 residues before it; the germline J gene fills it in.

Pooled mouse cutaneous lymph node cells were stained for CD4, CD8alpha, NKG2D, NKG2ACE and other markers, then sorted on a BD Influx. Libraries were constructed by the immunoSEQ multiplex PCR assay. To provide template for TCR sequencing, every sample had RNA extracted and reverse transcribed into cDNA. SuperScript III was used for first-strand cDNA synthesis, primed with a 2:1 mix of oligo-dT and random hexamers. A synthetic immune receptor repertoire was used to measure amplification bias, and any remaining bias was corrected computationally. Sequencing of the libraries was done on Illumina HiSeq using 60 bp reads that spanned the CDR3 and were read from J toward V. Processing in the source paper ran as follows. Raw reads were preprocessed for error removal, and CDR3 was defined according to IMGT conventions as running from the conserved cysteine to phenylalanine. Clonality was computed by normalizing Shannon entropy by log2 of the number of productive unique TCRs and subtracting the result from 1. CD4 or CD8 identity of scalp clones was inferred by cross-referencing scalp TCRbeta sequences with sorted blood CD4 and CD8 repertoires. Here the immuneACCESS table is served through TCRdb, limited to in-frame sequences with V and J called. Missing clones are a known gap in these copies; in checked studies unresolved V genes cover under half, and the rest lacks a known reason. Clonal size and the V and J genes are those of that table, whereas D and trimming came from the DNA. This sample is represented by 250,000 or so clones, with no singletons among them. About 1.2% of the sample is in the top ten clones.

CDR1 and CDR2 (FNHDT, SITEND) derive from the germline V gene (reference sequence). The CDR3 spans 15 residues, from the cysteine through the phenylalanine. Sequencing covers 33 bases of the CDR3, shown here with the frame starting at base 1. Trimming removed 2 bases from V and 0 bases from J; the gene matches leave 4 bases unexplained. The chain links TRBV19 with TRBJ1-2; 7 middle bases align to TRBD1. Material: CD4+ T cells sorted from a lymph node. This TCR was sampled from a C3H/HeJ mouse with alopecia areata. The strain's MHC haplotype is H2-k. The CDR3 has the sequence CASSMGTAANSDYTF. The part of the CDR3 DNA that was read is TGTGCCAGCAGTATGGGGACAGCTGCAAACTCC.